This record concerns one TCR beta chain sequence. Its target is unknown. A much larger clone sits a single nucleotide away, making a read error possible. No conserved phenylalanine or tryptophan ends this CDR3, so it is likely a read error. It was RNA transcripts that yielded the amplified TCR beta CDR3 regions. Primed by the HTBI set, a first-round RT-PCR was run on the TCR CDR3. TCRdb re-analysed the multiplex PCR reads in MiXCR, keeping a single row per CDR3 protein. Counted here are around 620,000 distinct CDR3 sequences, about 14% occurring once; the ten biggest clones make up about 7%. This sample is part of a study of T cells in Graves' hyperthyroidism and ophthalmopathy. Study context: Peripheral blood was acquired at first diagnosis, ahead of any therapy whatsoever.

Fresh peripheral blood, 10 ml, was the source of the PBMCs. The study, taken as a whole, reports: Most thyroid clonotypes expanded above 0.001 appeared in blood too. The authors' 13 V-J model separated ophthalmopathy from stable hyperthyroidism.

The V gene's germline CDR1 is LNHDA and CDR2 SQIVND (reference sequence). The CDR3 extends over 14 amino acids. The V gene lost 5 bases and the J gene lost 6 bases, with 14 bases spanning the gap. The sequence was obtained from a woman aged 18-29 years with Graves' ophthalmopathy. Sequencing was performed on blood. This chain connects TRBV19 to TRBJ1-5; D is uncertain. The CDR3 region is CASSSSLVAQPQHL. CDR3 bases: TGTGCCAGTAGTTCAAGTCTAGTCGCTCAGCCCCAGCATCTT.